The sequence of this T cell receptor beta chain was determined in a study of CD8+ T cells in alopecia areata. Study information: The study gave tofacitinib for 6 to 18 months, then 6 months off drug. Whole-study findings and limits: Tofacitinib did not eliminate many expanded lesional clones from scalp or blood.

Isolated RNA was reverse transcribed into cDNA used as the sequencing template. Repertoires were generated with immunoSEQ multiplex PCR, while TCRdb's copy carries only in-frame clones and drops some. The table records 10,000 to 15,000 clones, 55% to 80% of them present only once. The treatment was: oral pan-JAK inhibitor, 5-10 mg twice daily. Collected material from alopecia areata patients comprised lesional scalp punch biopsies and peripheral blood. The trim removed 4 bases at V and 6 bases at J, leaving 6 bases unmatched. Germline CDR1 is SGHRS and CDR2 is YFSETQ. The CDR3 has 14 amino acids. In regard to this clone: Its specificity is unknown.

The TCR comes from a human donor with alopecia areata. The chain combines TRBV5-1 with TRBJ2-7; 11 nucleotides agree with TRBD1. Specimen: skin, collected at week 4, from a patient treated with tofacitinib. The CDR3 loop is CASSGGQGASEQYF. The CDR3 DNA follows: TGCGCCAGCAGCGGAGGACAGGGGGCAAGCGAGCAGTACTTC.